The text below deals with one T cell receptor beta chain. The antigen is unknown. Each CDR3 protein gets one entry in TCRdb, which reprocessed the 5' RACE reads and gives no DNA. The sample has more than 400,000 distinct CDR3 sequences. The CDR3 contains 17 residues. Germline CDR1 is SEHNR and CDR2 is FQNEAQ (reference sequence). The data are from a study of T cells expressing NK-cell markers. Whole-study findings and limits: Six of the donors carried dominant NKG2C+ clonotypes that took up roughly 1.0-8% of their CD8+ T cells.

V is TRBV7-9 and J is TRBJ2-3; TCRdb reports TRBD1, a call that lacks DNA to check it against. This receptor was obtained from a woman aged 18-70 years in good health. Sequences were obtained from blood T cells: a sorted CD56 or NKG2C T cell subset, CD4+ or CD8+ T cells, or bulk PBMC T cells (not recorded which). The CDR3: CASSLILDKSGTDTQYF.